This is a list of T cell receptor beta chains from one sample in a study of vaccination effects on CD4 cells after COVID-19. The repertoire was sequenced with immunoSEQ multiplex PCR; TCRdb's copy has only in-frame clones and lacks some. The sample includes fewer than 40,000 clones, approximately 84% seen only once; the top ten take just under 2%. Antigens of these TCRs are unknown. The input for sequencing was CD4+ T cells from PBMCs cultured with HCoV-NL63 spike peptides, taken after COVID-19 vaccination. The source of these receptors is a human donor who received a COVID-19 vaccine. Some clones in this sample may be carry-over from other donors' samples. Both conserved end residues are part of each CDR3. D genes are given only for firm matches. Clone size is stated in some rows and not others, as once, few, many or a class when expanded.

14	TRBV5-5	TRBD1	-	TRBJ1-6	TGTGCCAGCAGCCCGGGACAGGATGATTCACCCCTCCACTTT	CASSPGQDDSPLHF
18	TRBV4-1	TRBD1	once	TRBJ2-5	TGCGCCAGCAGCCAAGGCGAGTCCAGGGGGCGCGTTGACGAGACCCAGTACTTC	CASSQGESRGRVDETQYF
13	TRBV7-9	-	-	TRBJ1-6	TGTGCCAGCAGCTTTCTAATCGGTGCACCCCTCCACTTT	CASSFLIGAPLHF
14	TRBV6-5	-	-	TRBJ2-1	TGTGCCAGCATCCCTGGGACACAACACAATGAGCAGTTCTTC	CASIPGTQHNEQFF
16	TRBV11-2	-	-	TRBJ2-5	TGTGCCAGCAGCCTTGGGATGGGAGCCTCGAAAGAGACCCAGTACTTC	CASSLGMGASKETQYF
14	TRBV29-1	-	-	TRBJ2-2	TGCAGCGCCTCACCCACAACAGGGACCGGGGAGCTGTTTTTT	CSASPTTGTGELFF
13	TRBV28	-	once	TRBJ2-2	TGTGCCAGCAGTTTAGAGACCACCGGGGAGCTGTTTTTT	CASSLETTGELFF
17	TRBV7-8	-	-	TRBJ1-5	TGTGCCAGCAGCCCGCGCCGGACGGGATATAGCAATCAGCCCCAGCATTTT	CASSPRRTGYSNQPQHF
11	TRBV10-3	-	once	TRBJ2-1	TGTGCCATCGGGAAGGGGAATGAGCAGTTCTTC	CAIGKGNEQFF
13	TRBV9	-	-	TRBJ1-3	TGTGCCAGCAGCGCCCAGATGAGTGACACCATATATTTT	CASSAQMSDTIYF
14	TRBV2	-	-	TRBJ1-5	TGTGCCAGCAGTGACCGGGGAGGAGACCAGCCCCAGCATTTT	CASSDRGGDQPQHF
17	TRBV28	TRBD2	-	TRBJ2-3	TGTGCCAGCAGTCATGTCCTACTAGCGGTTAGCACAGATACGCAGTATTTT	CASSHVLLAVSTDTQYF
15	TRBV7-2	TRBD2	-	TRBJ2-1	TGTGCCAGCAGCTCCAGGACTAGCTCCTACAATGAGCAGTTCTTC	CASSSRTSSYNEQFF
13	TRBV5-4	-	few	TRBJ1-1	TGTGCCAGCAGCTTGGAAGGTGGCACTGAAGCTTTCTTT	CASSLEGGTEAFF
14	TRBV29-1	-	-	TRBJ2-2	TGCAGCGTTGAGCCCGGGGGCGGGACCGGGGAGCTGTTTTTT	CSVEPGGGTGELFF
12	TRBV18	-	once	TRBJ2-2	TGTGCCAGCTCACGGAACACCGGGGAGCTGTTTTTT	CASSRNTGELFF